These 21 T cell receptor beta chains came from one sample sequenced in a study of shared clonotypes between healthy human individuals. Profiled with immunoSEQ multiplex PCR; TCRdb holds only in-frame clones, not every one. The repertoire holds more than 2 million clones, with 85% to 95% as singletons. The specimen was naive CD4+ T cells sorted from blood. Subset reported: CD45RA+ positively selected. All receptors derive from a man between 18 and 29 years old in good health.

The rearrangement links TRBV29-1 to TRBJ2-7, with 13 bases that match TRBD2. The CDR3 is 14 residues long. V shed 6 bases, J shed 5 bases, and the junction held 7 bases outside the gene matches. CDR1 is SQVTM, CDR2 ANQGSEA, per germline. The chain's CDR3 is CSVAGLAGIHEQYF. The DNA for the CDR3 is TGCAGCGTGGCGGGACTAGCGGGGATCCACGAGCAGTACTTC.

V is TRBV6-1 and J is TRBJ1-5; D is uncertain. The germline CDR1 and CDR2 sequences are MNHNS and SASEGT. V was trimmed by 7 bases and J by 0 bases, leaving 13 bases between them. The CDR3 loop spans 15 amino acids. This chain's CDR3 is CASMAVGNSNQPQHF. The CDR3 nucleotides read TGTGCCAGCATGGCGGTGGGAAATAGCAATCAGCCCCAGCATTTT.

A remark on this clone: Different DNA sequences within this sample yield the same CDR3. V and J are TRBV28 and TRBJ2-7, with D hard to call. V was clipped by 3 bases and J by 4 bases, with 4 bases between them. Germline-derived CDR1 and CDR2 are MDHEN and SYDVKM. This CDR3 region has 11 residues. CDR3 bases: TGTGCCAGCAGTTTCAGGTACGAGCAGTACTTC. This codes for CASSFRYEQYF.

This chain uses TRBV18 with TRBJ2-7; 10 bases map to TRBD1. The ends lost 4 bases at V and 5 bases at J; junction bases unmatched: 8. CDR1 is KGHSH and CDR2 is LQKENI in the germline V gene. The CDR3 is 15 residues long. The CDR3 DNA reads TGTGCCAGCTCACTGGGACAGGGGACGGCGGACGAGCAGTACTTC. Its protein is CASSLGQGTADEQYF.

The chain is built from TRBV6-1 and TRBJ1-5; D is ambiguous. Trimming stripped 3 bases from V and 0 bases from J, with 12 bases between. Germline CDR1 is MNHNS and CDR2 is SASEGT. The CDR3 length is 16 residues. The CDR3 DNA follows: TGTGCCAGCAGTGACCCTGTGATGACTAGCAATCAGCCCCAGCATTTT. It encodes CASSDPVMTSNQPQHF.

The chain is built from TRBV11-1 and TRBJ2-6; D gene ambiguous. The CDR3 is made up of 17 amino acids. V shed 3 bases and J shed 0 bases, with 12 bases lying between them. The V gene's germline CDR1 is SGHAT and CDR2 FQDESV (reference sequence). The CDR3 region is CASSLSTTNSGANVLTF. The DNA for the CDR3 is TGTGCCAGCAGCTTGTCGACAACGAACTCTGGGGCCAACGTCCTGACTTTC.

This chain links TRBV7-3 with TRBJ2-3, with 9 bases aligning to TRBD2. After removal of 1 base from V and 4 bases from J, the junction contained 9 bases not matched to a gene. Germline-derived CDR1 and CDR2 are SGHTA and FQGTGA. The CDR3 is made up of 17 amino acids. The CDR3 DNA reads TGTGCCAGCAGCTTAATGCTGCGGGGGGGCGTAGCAGATACGCAGTATTTT. This sequence encodes CASSLMLRGGVADTQYF. Drawing the rest from reference TRBV7-3 and TRBJ2-3, the complete variable domain is GAGVSQTPSNKVTEKGKYVELRCDPISGHTALYWYRQSLGQGPEFLIYFQGTGAADDSGLPNDRFFAVRPEGSVSTLKIQRTERGDSAVYLCASSLMLRGGVADTQYFGPGTRLTVL.

This chain joins TRBV5-1 and TRBJ2-1; 10 bases align to TRBD1. V lost 2 bases, J lost 10 bases, and 9 bases stayed unmatched. The CDR3 spans 15 residues. Per germline, CDR1 SGHRS and CDR2 YFSETQ. CDR3: CASSLTRQGASEQFF. The CDR3 coding sequence is TGCGCCAGCAGCTTAACCCGACAGGGGGCCTCCGAGCAGTTCTTC.

This clone has a handful of counts. CDR3 nucleotide sequence: TGTGCCAGCAGCCAAGTGAAAGAAGCTTTCTTT. As protein: CASSQVKEAFF. The rearrangement joins TRBV14 to TRBJ1-1; D unclear. Trimming shortened V by 1 base and J by 8 bases, and 5 bases separated the two germline ends. This CDR3 region has 11 residues. Looked up from germline, CDR1 is SGHDN and CDR2 is FVKESK.

This CDR3 is CASSDSGRGAFF. DNA of the CDR3: TGTGCCAGCAGTGATAGTGGGCGGGGAGCTTTCTTT. This chain joins TRBV2 and TRBJ1-1, with unresolved D. The CDR3 has 12 amino acids. Germline V gene sequence: CDR1 SNHLY, CDR2 FYNNEI. Trimming stripped 3 bases from V and 10 bases from J, with 12 bases between. Variable domain in full (rest from reference TRBV2 and TRBJ1-1): EPEVTQTPSHQVTQMGQEVILRCVPISNHLYFYWYRQILGQKVEFLVSFYNNEISEKSEIFDDQFSVERPDGSNFTLKIRSTKLEDSAMYFCASSDSGRGAFFGQGTRLTVV.

The CDR3: CASSKDDRGRTDTQYF. The CDR3 bases are TGTGCCAGCAGCAAAGATGACAGGGGGCGGACAGATACGCAGTATTTT. The V call is TRBV21-1, the J call TRBJ2-3; the table's D call, TRBD1, has no DNA check behind it. TRBV21-1 is labeled a pseudogene. The length of the CDR3 is 16 residues.

The gene calls are TRBV6-1 and TRBJ1-4; D is possibly TRBD1 (5 bases). The CDR3 runs to 14 residues. The V gene's germline CDR1 is MNHNS and CDR2 SASEGT. Between the trimmed V and J ends, which lost 3 bases and 4 bases, there was a span of 9 bases. The CDR3 spells CASSEGGINEKLFF. CDR3 nucleotides: TGTGCCAGCAGTGAGGGGGGAATTAATGAAAAACTGTTTTTT.

Details on this clone: Other DNA sequences in the same sample also yield this CDR3. The rearrangement uses TRBV5-1 and TRBJ2-3; weak D call: TRBD1 (6 bases). The CDR3 runs 15 residues. The germline gives CDR1 SGHRS, CDR2 YFSETQ. Trimming pared 0 bases from V and 1 base from J, leaving 9 bases between. The CDR3 DNA reads TGCGCCAGCAGCTTGGAAGGGGGAGGCACAGATACGCAGTATTTT. It is translated as CASSLEGGGTDTQYF.

CDR3 coding DNA: TGCGCCAGCAGCCTTGGACTAGCGGGGGGCCCAGATACGCAGTATTTT. Translating it yields CASSLGLAGGPDTQYF. The gene calls are TRBV5-1 and TRBJ2-3, with 14 bases aligning to TRBD2. This CDR3 contains 16 residues. Germline V gene sequence: CDR1 SGHRS, CDR2 YFSETQ. The junction had 5 bases not matched to a gene; V was cut back by 4 bases and J by 4 bases.

The CDR3 region is CASSQNRERSGANVLTF. CDR3 DNA: TGTGCCAGCAGCCAAAACAGGGAAAGGTCTGGGGCCAACGTCCTGACTTTC. The rearrangement uses TRBV5-6 and TRBJ2-6; a weak D match, TRBD1 (6 bases). V dropped 4 bases and J dropped 1 base, with 15 bases sitting between them. Germline CDR1 reads SGHDT; CDR2 reads YYEEEE. CDR3 length equals 17 residues.

The rearrangement links TRBV2 to TRBJ2-5; no firm D call. V was pared by 2 bases and J by 3 bases, with 10 bases between. Looked up from germline, CDR1 is SNHLY and CDR2 is FYNNEI. The CDR3 has 14 residues. The CDR3 sequence: CASSETMLKETQYF. CDR3 nucleotide sequence: TGTGCCAGCAGTGAAACAATGCTAAAAGAGACCCAGTACTTC.

This clone was seen only once. The chain links TRBV6-5 to TRBJ2-7, with a weak D call TRBD1 (5 bases). Germline loops: CDR1 MNHEY, CDR2 SVGAGI. The V end lost 5 bases, the J end lost 4 bases, and 18 bases lay between the germline ends. This CDR3 contains 15 residues. The CDR3 DNA is TGTGCCAGCAGTATTAGACAGACACTTAAGTACGAGCAGTACTTC. The encoded protein is CASSIRQTLKYEQYF.

The chain couples TRBV2 to TRBJ2-3, with D perhaps being TRBD1 or TRBD2 (5 bases each). V was cut by 6 bases and J by 4 bases, with 8 bases left in between. This CDR3 has 12 amino acids. In germline, CDR1 is SNHLY, CDR2 FYNNEI. CDR3 residues: CASSRESDTQYF. CDR3 nucleotide sequence: TGTGCCAGCAGCAGGGAGTCAGATACGCAGTATTTT.

The V gene is TRBV6-4, the J gene TRBJ2-3; 9 bases match TRBD2. CDR3 size: 15 residues. Germline loops: CDR1 MRHNA, CDR2 SNTAGT. The V segment lost 3 bases and the J segment 5 bases; nucleotides outside the gene matches: 6. The CDR3 sequence: CASSDVAGAGDTQYF. The CDR3 DNA reads TGTGCCAGCAGTGATGTAGCGGGAGCCGGAGATACGCAGTATTTT.

Only one count was recorded for this clone. The CDR3 here is CASSPASAPLVGYTF. The CDR3 DNA reads TGTGCCAGCTCACCCGCTTCAGCCCCACTAGTAGGCTACACCTTC. The chain joins TRBV18 to TRBJ1-2; D uncertain. The germline V and J ends were trimmed by 3 bases and 8 bases, with 19 bases remaining between them. CDR1 is KGHSH and CDR2 is LQKENI in the germline V gene. The CDR3 runs 15 residues. Combining the CDR3 with reference TRBV18 and TRBJ1-2 gives the whole variable domain NAGVMQNPRHLVRRRGQEARLRCSPMKGHSHVYWYRQLPEEGLKFMVYLQKENIIDESGMPKERFSAEFPKEGPSILRIQQVVRGDSAAYFCASSPASAPLVGYTFGSGTRLTVV.

This clone is a singleton in its sample. The chain carries TRBV29-1 and TRBJ2-7, with D tentatively TRBD1 (5 bases). V shed 3 bases and J shed 2 bases, with 14 bases lying between them. Per the germline V gene, CDR1 is SQVTM and CDR2 is ANQGSEA. The CDR3 consists of 14 residues. In DNA, the CDR3 is TGCAGCGTTGAGTCCAGGGAATCCCCCTACGAGCAGTACTTC. Translation gives CSVESRESPYEQYF.